These 2 T cell receptor beta chains originate from one sample sequenced in a study of T cell responses to AZD1222 COVID-19 vaccine. Profiled with immunoSEQ multiplex PCR; TCRdb holds only in-frame clones, not every one. The sample has roughly 91,000 clones, roughly 90% seen once. The sequenced sample was peripheral blood, obtained on day 0 of AZD1222 vaccination. The receptors originated from an adult in good health.

The gene calls are TRBV5-8 and TRBJ2-2, with 9 nucleotides matching TRBD2. From germline, CDR1 is SGHTS and CDR2 YDEGEE. Unmatched junction bases numbered 12, after V lost 4 bases and J lost 5 bases. This CDR3 comprises 17 residues. The CDR3 DNA reads TGTGCCAGCAGCGTTGGGAAGATAGGACTAGCGACCGGGGAGCTGTTTTTT. It codes for CASSVGKIGLATGELFF.

This sequence joins TRBV10-1 and TRBJ1-2; D possibly corresponds to TRBD1 (5 bases). There are 13 residues in the CDR3. Germline V gene lookup returns CDR1 WNHNN and CDR2 SYGVQD (reference sequence). The V gene lost 3 bases and the J gene lost 2 bases, with 7 bases spanning the gap. The CDR3 reads CASSDRTNYGYTF. CDR3 nucleotide sequence: TGCGCCAGCAGTGACAGGACAAACTATGGCTACACCTTC.